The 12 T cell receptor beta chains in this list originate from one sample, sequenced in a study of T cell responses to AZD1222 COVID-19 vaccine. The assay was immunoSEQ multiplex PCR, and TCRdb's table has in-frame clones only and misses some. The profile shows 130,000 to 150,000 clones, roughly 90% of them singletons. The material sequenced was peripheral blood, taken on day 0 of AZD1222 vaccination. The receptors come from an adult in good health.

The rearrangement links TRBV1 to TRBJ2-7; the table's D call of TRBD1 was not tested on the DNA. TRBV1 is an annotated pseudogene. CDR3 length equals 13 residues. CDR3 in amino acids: CTSSQRTAREQYF. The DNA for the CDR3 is TGCACCAGCAGCCAGAGGACAGCGCGGGAGCAGTACTTC.

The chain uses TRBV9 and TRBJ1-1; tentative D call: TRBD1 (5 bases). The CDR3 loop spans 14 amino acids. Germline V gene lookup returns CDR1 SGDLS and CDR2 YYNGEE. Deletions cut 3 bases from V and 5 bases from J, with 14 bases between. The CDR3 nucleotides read TGTGCCAGCAGCGCCCTGCTAGGGGTAACTGAAGCTTTCTTT. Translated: CASSALLGVTEAFF. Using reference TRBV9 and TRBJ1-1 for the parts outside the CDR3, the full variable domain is DSGVTQTPKHLITATGQRVTLRCSPRSGDLSVYWYQQSLDQGLQFLIQYYNGEERAKGNILERFSAQQFPDLHSELNLSSLELGDSALYFCASSALLGVTEAFFGQGTRLTVV.

CDR3 amino acids: CASRFRDREVSEAFF. Written as DNA, the CDR3 is TGTGCCAGCCGTTTTCGAGACAGGGAAGTATCTGAAGCTTTCTTT. The chain recombines TRBV6-5 with TRBJ1-1; 7 bases match TRBD1. This CDR3 spans 15 amino acids. V lost 8 bases to trimming and J lost 6 bases; unmatched junction nucleotides: 15. Germline assignment: CDR1 MNHEY and CDR2 SVGAGI.

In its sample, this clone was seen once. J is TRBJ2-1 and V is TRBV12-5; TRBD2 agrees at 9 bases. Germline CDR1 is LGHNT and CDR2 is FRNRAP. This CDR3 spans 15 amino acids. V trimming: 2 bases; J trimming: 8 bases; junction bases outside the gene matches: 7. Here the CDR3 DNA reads TGTGCTAGTGGTTTGATAGCGGGAGCTTCGGATGAGCAGTTCTTC. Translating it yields CASGLIAGASDEQFF.

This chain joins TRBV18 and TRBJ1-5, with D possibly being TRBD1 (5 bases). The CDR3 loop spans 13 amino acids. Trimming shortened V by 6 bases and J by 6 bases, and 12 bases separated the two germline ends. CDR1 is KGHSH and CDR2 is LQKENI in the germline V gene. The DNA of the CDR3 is TGTGCCAGCTCCGAACTGGGGGGTCAGCCCCAGCATTTT. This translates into CASSELGGQPQHF.

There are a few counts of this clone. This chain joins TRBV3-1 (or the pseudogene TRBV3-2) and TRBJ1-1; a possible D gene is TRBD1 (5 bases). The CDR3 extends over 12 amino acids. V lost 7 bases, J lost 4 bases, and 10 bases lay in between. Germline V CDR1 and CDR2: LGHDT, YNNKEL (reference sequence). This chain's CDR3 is CASNRDGTEAFF. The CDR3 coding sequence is TGTGCCAGCAACCGGGACGGCACTGAAGCTTTCTTT.

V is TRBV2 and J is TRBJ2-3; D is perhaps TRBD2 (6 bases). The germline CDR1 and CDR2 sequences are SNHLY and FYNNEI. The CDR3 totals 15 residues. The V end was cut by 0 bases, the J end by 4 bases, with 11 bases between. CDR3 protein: CASSEAGGFADTQYF. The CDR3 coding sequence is TGTGCCAGCAGTGAAGCTGGAGGGTTTGCAGATACGCAGTATTTT.

CDR3 protein: CASSGQGQETQYF. The CDR3 nucleotides read TGTGCCAGCAGTGGACAGGGGCAAGAGACCCAGTACTTC. The genes are TRBV6-4 and TRBJ2-5, with 8 bases aligning to TRBD1. The CDR3 loop spans 13 amino acids. Unmatched junction bases numbered 0, after V lost 4 bases and J lost 2 bases. Germline V CDR1 and CDR2: MRHNA, SNTAGT.

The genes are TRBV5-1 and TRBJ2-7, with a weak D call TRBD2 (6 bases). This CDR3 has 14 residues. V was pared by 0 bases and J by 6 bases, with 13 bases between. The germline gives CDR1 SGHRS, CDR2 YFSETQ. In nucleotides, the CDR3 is TGCGCCAGCAGCTTGGAGGCAACCGGGGGCGAGCAGTACTTC. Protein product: CASSLEATGGEQYF.

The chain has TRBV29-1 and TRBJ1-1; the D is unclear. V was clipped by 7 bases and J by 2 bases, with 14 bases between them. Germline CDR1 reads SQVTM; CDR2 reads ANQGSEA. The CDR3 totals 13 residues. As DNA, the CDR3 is TGCAGCGCCAGTTGGAGCTCAAACACTGAAGCTTTCTTT. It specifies CSASWSSNTEAFF. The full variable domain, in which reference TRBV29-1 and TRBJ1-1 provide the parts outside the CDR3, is SAVISQKPSRDICQRGTSLTIQCQVDSQVTMMFWYRQQPGQSLTLIATANQGSEATYESGFVIDKFPISRPNLTFSTLTVSNMSPEDSSIYLCSASWSSNTEAFFGQGTRLTVV.

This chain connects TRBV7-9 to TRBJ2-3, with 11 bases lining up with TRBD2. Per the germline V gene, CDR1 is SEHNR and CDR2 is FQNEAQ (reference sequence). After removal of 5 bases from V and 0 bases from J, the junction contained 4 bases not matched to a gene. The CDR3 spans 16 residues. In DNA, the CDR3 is TGTGCCAGCAGCCCGGGACTAGCGGACAGCACAGATACGCAGTATTTT. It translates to CASSPGLADSTDTQYF.

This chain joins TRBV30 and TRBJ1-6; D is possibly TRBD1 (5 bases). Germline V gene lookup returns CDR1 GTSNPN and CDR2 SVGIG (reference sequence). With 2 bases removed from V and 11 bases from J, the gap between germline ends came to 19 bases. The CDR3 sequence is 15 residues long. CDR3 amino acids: CAWSSGTASLTPLHF. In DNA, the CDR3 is TGTGCCTGGAGTAGTGGGACCGCCAGTTTGACACCCCTCCACTTT.